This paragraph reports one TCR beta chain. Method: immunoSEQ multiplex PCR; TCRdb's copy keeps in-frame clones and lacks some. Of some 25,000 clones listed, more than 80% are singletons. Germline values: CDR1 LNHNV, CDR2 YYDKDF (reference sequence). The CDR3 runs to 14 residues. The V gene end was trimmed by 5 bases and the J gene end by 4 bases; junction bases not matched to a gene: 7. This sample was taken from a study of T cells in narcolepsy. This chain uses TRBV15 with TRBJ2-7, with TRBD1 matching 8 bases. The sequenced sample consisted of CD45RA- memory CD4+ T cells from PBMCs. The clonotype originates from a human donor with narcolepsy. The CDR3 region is CATSRQGNYYEQYF. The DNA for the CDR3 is TGTGCCACCAGCCGACAGGGGAATTATTACGAGCAGTACTTC. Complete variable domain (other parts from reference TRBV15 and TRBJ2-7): DAMVIQNPRYQVTQFGKPVTLSCSQTLNHNVMYWYQQKSSQAPKLLFHYYDKDFNNEADTPDNFQSRRPNTSFCFLDIRSPGLGDTAMYLCATSRQGNYYEQYFGPGTRLTVT.